Listed below are T cell receptor beta chains from one sample, sequenced in a study of blood T cell repertoires in COVID-19. The data were produced by immunoSEQ multiplex PCR, yet TCRdb's version contains in-frame clones alone and is incomplete. The profile shows 650,000 to 800,000 clones, 70% to 90% of them singletons. The specimen sequenced was peripheral blood. The source of these receptors is a woman aged 18-30 years with acute or convalescent COVID-19. CDR3s include the opening cysteine and the closing phenylalanine or tryptophan. Fields, in order: J gene, V gene, CDR3 protein.

j_gene: TRBJ2-7; v_gene: TRBV23-1; CDR3aa: CASSRRYSSYEQYF
j_gene: TRBJ1-2; v_gene: TRBV15; CDR3aa: CATSRVTVGMGGYTF
j_gene: TRBJ1-6; v_gene: TRBV6-4; CDR3aa: CASSEQPYNSPLHF
j_gene: TRBJ1-2; v_gene: TRBV6-1; CDR3aa: CASSDGTGSYGYTF
j_gene: TRBJ2-1; v_gene: TRBV7-6; CDR3aa: CASSLALEQFF
j_gene: TRBJ2-3; v_gene: TRBV9; CDR3aa: CASSDATGADTQYF
j_gene: TRBJ1-1; v_gene: TRBV6-6; CDR3aa: CASSYSTGGRNTEAFF
j_gene: TRBJ1-2; v_gene: TRBV7-9; CDR3aa: CASSLIRRQGDYGYTF
j_gene: TRBJ1-1; v_gene: TRBV27; CDR3aa: CASSLDRDTEAFF
j_gene: TRBJ1-4; v_gene: TRBV19; CDR3aa: CASSIRTANEKLFF
j_gene: TRBJ1-3; v_gene: TRBV7-2; CDR3aa: CASSFSQGSSGNTIYF
j_gene: TRBJ1-2; v_gene: TRBV30; CDR3aa: CAWSSTGANYGYTF
j_gene: TRBJ1-2; v_gene: TRBV9; CDR3aa: CASSLTPSGNYGYTF
j_gene: TRBJ1-2; v_gene: TRBV6-5; CDR3aa: CASGLGGVGGYTF
j_gene: TRBJ1-3; v_gene: TRBV7-8; CDR3aa: CASSDPDRVGNTIYF
j_gene: TRBJ1-1; v_gene: TRBV5-4; CDR3aa: CASSLGGGVAFF
j_gene: TRBJ1-3; v_gene: TRBV9; CDR3aa: CASSAGSDGTGNTIYF
j_gene: TRBJ1-4; v_gene: TRBV6-5; CDR3aa: CASSYSTGGVEKLFF
j_gene: TRBJ2-7; v_gene: TRBV28; CDR3aa: CASSTSPSWSQYF
j_gene: TRBJ2-3; v_gene: TRBV7-9; CDR3aa: CASSAAGGTDTQYF
j_gene: TRBJ2-3; v_gene: TRBV6-2/TRBV6-3; CDR3aa: CASSYSRTGQADTQYF
j_gene: TRBJ1-2; v_gene: TRBV24-1; CDR3aa: CATSDSGTDFYGYTF
j_gene: TRBJ2-7; v_gene: TRBV6-2/TRBV6-3; CDR3aa: CASSYSMWRGASYEQYF
j_gene: TRBJ2-5; v_gene: TRBV29-1; CDR3aa: CSASGGKGETQYF
j_gene: TRBJ1-5; v_gene: TRBV24-1; CDR3aa: CATSDSRVLQPQHF
j_gene: TRBJ2-7; v_gene: TRBV5-1; CDR3aa: CASSPTGRGLYEQYF
j_gene: TRBJ2-1; v_gene: TRBV3-1/TRBV3-2; CDR3aa: CASSRDNPAYNEQFF
j_gene: TRBJ2-7; v_gene: TRBV12-5; CDR3aa: CASGSQGPSYEQYF
j_gene: TRBJ2-7; v_gene: TRBV30; CDR3aa: CAYRRSYEQYF
j_gene: TRBJ2-3; v_gene: TRBV9; CDR3aa: CASSVEEQAGGRTDTQYF
j_gene: TRBJ1-2; v_gene: TRBV6-5; CDR3aa: CASSYVIRGQHYGYTF
j_gene: TRBJ1-1; v_gene: TRBV28; CDR3aa: CATGTGGLDTEAFF
j_gene: TRBJ1-5; v_gene: TRBV9; CDR3aa: CASSVDGEGYQPQHF
j_gene: TRBJ1-1; v_gene: TRBV9; CDR3aa: CASSVQGLGTEAFF
j_gene: TRBJ2-5; v_gene: TRBV29-1; CDR3aa: CSVGQVAPGETQYF
j_gene: TRBJ1-1; v_gene: TRBV30; CDR3aa: CAWSVTGVGMNTEAFF
j_gene: TRBJ1-1; v_gene: TRBV4-3; CDR3aa: CASSRTHRDRNTEAFF
j_gene: TRBJ2-2; v_gene: TRBV3-1/TRBV3-2; CDR3aa: CASSQGENTGELFF
j_gene: TRBJ1-5; v_gene: TRBV4-1; CDR3aa: CASSLLPRQPYSNQPQHF
j_gene: TRBJ1-3; v_gene: TRBV5-5; CDR3aa: CASSLAAQGGNTIYF
j_gene: TRBJ2-1; v_gene: TRBV11-2; CDR3aa: CASSSLRDTYNEQFF
j_gene: TRBJ1-2; v_gene: TRBV7-9; CDR3aa: CASSLGQGGGYTF
j_gene: TRBJ2-7; v_gene: TRBV6-1; CDR3aa: CASSEDPGSYEQYF
j_gene: TRBJ2-5; v_gene: TRBV28; CDR3aa: CASSPLRDRGRETQYF
j_gene: TRBJ2-5; v_gene: TRBV2; CDR3aa: CASRGPAGWQETQYF
j_gene: TRBJ1-1; v_gene: TRBV7-6; CDR3aa: CASSPLQGTAFF
j_gene: TRBJ2-7; v_gene: TRBV7-9; CDR3aa: CASSPQGAPIYEQYF
j_gene: TRBJ2-7; v_gene: TRBV10-1; CDR3aa: CASSGAGQGVSTYEQYF
j_gene: TRBJ2-5; v_gene: TRBV7-2; CDR3aa: CASSVDRVQETQYF
j_gene: TRBJ1-1; v_gene: TRBV19; CDR3aa: CASSISGKLNTEAFF
j_gene: TRBJ2-5; v_gene: TRBV11-3; CDR3aa: CASSFGKETQYF
j_gene: TRBJ2-7; v_gene: TRBV19; CDR3aa: CASSSRDSTYEQYF
j_gene: TRBJ2-7; v_gene: TRBV6-5; CDR3aa: CASSFIQGASREQYF
j_gene: TRBJ1-3; v_gene: TRBV9; CDR3aa: CASSSQGAPGNTIYF
j_gene: TRBJ1-5; v_gene: TRBV2; CDR3aa: CASSGTGIKNQPQHF
j_gene: TRBJ2-7; v_gene: TRBV6-1; CDR3aa: CASSEFQRQSAYEQYF
j_gene: TRBJ2-7; v_gene: TRBV7-8; CDR3aa: CASSPHSSGGKYEQYF
j_gene: TRBJ2-2; v_gene: TRBV7-7; CDR3aa: CASSPRPSGPNTGELFF